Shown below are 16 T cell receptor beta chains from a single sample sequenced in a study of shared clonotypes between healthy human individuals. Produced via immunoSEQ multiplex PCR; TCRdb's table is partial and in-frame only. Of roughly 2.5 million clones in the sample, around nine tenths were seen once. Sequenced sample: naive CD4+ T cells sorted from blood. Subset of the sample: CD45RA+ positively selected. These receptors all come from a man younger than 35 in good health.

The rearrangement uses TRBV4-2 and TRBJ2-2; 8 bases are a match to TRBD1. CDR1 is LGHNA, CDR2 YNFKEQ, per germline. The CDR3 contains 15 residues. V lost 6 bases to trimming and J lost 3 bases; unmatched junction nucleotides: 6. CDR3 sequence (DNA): TGTGCCAGCAGTAGCGTGGACAGGGACACCGGGGAGCTGTTTTTT. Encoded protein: CASSSVDRDTGELFF.

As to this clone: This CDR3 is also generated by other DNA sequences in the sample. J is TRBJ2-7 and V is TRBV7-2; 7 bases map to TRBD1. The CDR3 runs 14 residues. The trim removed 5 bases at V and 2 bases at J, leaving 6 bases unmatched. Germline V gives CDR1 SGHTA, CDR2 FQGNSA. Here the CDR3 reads CASSQGQGAYEQYF. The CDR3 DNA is TGTGCCAGCAGCCAGGGGCAGGGGGCCTACGAGCAGTACTTC.

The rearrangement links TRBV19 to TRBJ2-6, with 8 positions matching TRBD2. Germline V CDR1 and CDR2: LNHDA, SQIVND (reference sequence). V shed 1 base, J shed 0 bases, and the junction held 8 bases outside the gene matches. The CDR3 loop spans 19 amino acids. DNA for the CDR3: TGTGCCAGTAGTATAGTTGGGACTAGACTCCCCTCTGGGGCCAACGTCCTGACTTTC. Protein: CASSIVGTRLPSGANVLTF.

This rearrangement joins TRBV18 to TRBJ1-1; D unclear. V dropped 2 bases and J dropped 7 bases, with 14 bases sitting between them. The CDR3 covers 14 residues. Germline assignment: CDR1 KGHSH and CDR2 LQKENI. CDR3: CASSPTNNGVEAFF. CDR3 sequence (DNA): TGTGCCAGCTCACCAACAAACAACGGGGTTGAAGCTTTCTTT.

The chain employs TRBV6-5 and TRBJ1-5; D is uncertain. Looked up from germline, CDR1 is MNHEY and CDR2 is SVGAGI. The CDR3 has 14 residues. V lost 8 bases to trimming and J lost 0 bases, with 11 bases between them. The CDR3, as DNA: TGTGCCAGCTCGTCTCAGCTTAGCAATCAGCCCCAGCATTTT. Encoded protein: CASSSQLSNQPQHF.

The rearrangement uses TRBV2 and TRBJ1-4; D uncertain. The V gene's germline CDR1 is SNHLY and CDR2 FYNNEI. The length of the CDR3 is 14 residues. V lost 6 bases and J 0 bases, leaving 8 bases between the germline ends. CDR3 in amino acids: CASRDGATNEKLFF. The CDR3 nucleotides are TGTGCCAGCAGGGACGGAGCAACTAATGAAAAACTGTTTTTT.

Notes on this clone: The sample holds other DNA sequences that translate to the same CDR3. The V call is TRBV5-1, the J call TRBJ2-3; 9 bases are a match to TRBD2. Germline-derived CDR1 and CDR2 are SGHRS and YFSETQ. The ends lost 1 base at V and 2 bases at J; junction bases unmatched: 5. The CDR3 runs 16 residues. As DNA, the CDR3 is TGCGCCAGCAGCTTGAGGCTAGCGGGGTCCACAGATACGCAGTATTTT. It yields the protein CASSLRLAGSTDTQYF.

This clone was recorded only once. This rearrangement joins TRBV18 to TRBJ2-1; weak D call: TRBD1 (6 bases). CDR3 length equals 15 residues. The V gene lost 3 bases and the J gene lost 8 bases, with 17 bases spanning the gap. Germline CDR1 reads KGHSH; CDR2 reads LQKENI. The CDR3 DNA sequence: TGTGCCAGCTCACCTCTTGCAGGGGCTGGAGATGAGCAGTTCTTC. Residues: CASSPLAGAGDEQFF.

CDR3 sequence (DNA): TGCGCCAGCAGCGGCAGGGGGCGAGAGAACTATGGCTACACCTTC. Translated: CASSGRGRENYGYTF. The V call is TRBV5-1, the J call TRBJ1-2; 8 bases map to TRBD1. The CDR3 extends over 15 amino acids. V shed 4 bases and J 2 bases; nucleotides not matched to a gene: 7. CDR1 is SGHRS, CDR2 YFSETQ, per germline.

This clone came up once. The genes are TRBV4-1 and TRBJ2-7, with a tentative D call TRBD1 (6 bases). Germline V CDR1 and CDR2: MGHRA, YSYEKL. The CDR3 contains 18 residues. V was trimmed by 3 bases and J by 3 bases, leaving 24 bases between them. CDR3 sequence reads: CASSQRGWLETENYEQYF. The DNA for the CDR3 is TGCGCCAGCAGCCAGAGGGGGTGGTTAGAGACAGAGAACTACGAGCAGTACTTC.

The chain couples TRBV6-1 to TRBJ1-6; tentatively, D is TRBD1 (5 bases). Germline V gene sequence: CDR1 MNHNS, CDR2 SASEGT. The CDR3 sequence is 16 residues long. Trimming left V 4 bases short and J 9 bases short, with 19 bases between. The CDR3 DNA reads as TGTGCCAGCAGTGGCCCGACAGCCAGAGTCTCTTCACCCCTCCACTTT. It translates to CASSGPTARVSSPLHF.

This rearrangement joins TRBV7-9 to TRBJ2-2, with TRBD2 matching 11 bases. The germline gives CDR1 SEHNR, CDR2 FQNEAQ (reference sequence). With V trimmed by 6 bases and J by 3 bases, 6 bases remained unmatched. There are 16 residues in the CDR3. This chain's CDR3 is CASSHTSGSHTGELFF. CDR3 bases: TGTGCCAGCAGTCATACTAGCGGGAGCCACACCGGGGAGCTGTTTTTT.

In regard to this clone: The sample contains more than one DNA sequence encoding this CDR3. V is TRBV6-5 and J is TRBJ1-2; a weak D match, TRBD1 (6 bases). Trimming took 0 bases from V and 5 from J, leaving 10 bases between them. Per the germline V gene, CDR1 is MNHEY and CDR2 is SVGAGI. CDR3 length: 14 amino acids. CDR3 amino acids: CASSYSGRGYGYTF. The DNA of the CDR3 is TGTGCCAGCAGTTACTCGGGCAGGGGTTATGGCTACACCTTC.

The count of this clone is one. CDR3 sequence: CASSPQEDPPNGYTF. The CDR3, as DNA: TGTGCCAGCTCACCCCAAGAGGATCCCCCCAATGGCTACACCTTC. This chain joins TRBV18 and TRBJ1-2, with no clear D. V was shortened by 3 bases and J by 6 bases, with 17 bases between the two germline ends. Germline V gene data show CDR1 as KGHSH and CDR2 as LQKENI. The CDR3 spans 15 residues.

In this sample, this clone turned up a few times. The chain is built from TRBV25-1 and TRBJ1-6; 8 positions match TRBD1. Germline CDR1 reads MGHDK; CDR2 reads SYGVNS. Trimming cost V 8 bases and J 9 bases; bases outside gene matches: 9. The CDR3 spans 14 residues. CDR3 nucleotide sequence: TGTGCCAGCGGGGAGACAGGGGTCGGTTCACCCCTCCACTTT. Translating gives CASGETGVGSPLHF.

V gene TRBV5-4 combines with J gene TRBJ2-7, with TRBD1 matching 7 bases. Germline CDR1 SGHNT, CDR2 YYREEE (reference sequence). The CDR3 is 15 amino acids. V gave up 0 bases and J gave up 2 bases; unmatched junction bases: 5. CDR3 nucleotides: TGTGCCAGCAGCTTGGGGACAGGAGAAACCTACGAGCAGTACTTC. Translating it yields CASSLGTGETYEQYF.